Listed here are 22 T cell receptor beta chains from one sample, sequenced in a study of T cells after yellow fever vaccination. Via MiXCR, TCRdb re-called the 5' RACE reads, giving one row per CDR3 protein. The sample has 500,000 to 650,000 distinct CDR3 sequences; around 16% are singletons. The sequences come from PBMCs, collected roughly 5 days after the first yellow fever vaccination. The receptor set was obtained from a man younger than 30 who received the YFV17D yellow fever vaccine.

The CDR3 loop reads CASSLEGQPRDTGELFF. The CDR3 nucleotides read TGTGCCAGCAGCTTAGAAGGTCAGCCTAGAGACACCGGGGAGCTGTTTTTT. This chain connects TRBV7-6 to TRBJ2-2; D not resolved. Germline V CDR1 and CDR2: SGHVS, FNYEAQ. The CDR3 length is 17 residues. Trimming took 1 base from V and 3 from J, leaving 15 bases between them.

This clonotype was seen at least ten times. This chain connects TRBV12-3 or TRBV12-4 to TRBJ1-2; unclear D gene. V was cut by 3 bases and J by 0 bases, with 5 bases left in between. The CDR3 loop spans 13 amino acids. Written as DNA, the CDR3 is TGTGCCAGCAGTTTCGGCTCTAACTATGGCTACACCTTC. Amino acid sequence: CASSFGSNYGYTF.

The chain recombines TRBV5-1 with TRBJ2-7, with TRBD1 as a possible D gene (5 bases). The germline V gene has CDR1 SGHRS and CDR2 YFSETQ. V was shortened by 4 bases and J by 4 bases, with 15 bases between the two germline ends. The CDR3 has 14 residues. The CDR3 DNA reads TGCGCCAGCAGCACAGTAACAGGCGTTTACGAGCAGTACTTC. Translating it yields CASSTVTGVYEQYF.

At least ten counts were recorded for this clonotype. The chain employs TRBV29-1 and TRBJ2-5; TRBD2 matches 8 bases. J lost 4 bases, V lost 6 bases, and 4 bases had no gene match. This CDR3 has 12 amino acids. The germline V gene has CDR1 SQVTM and CDR2 ANQGSEA. The chain's CDR3 is CSVGTRRETQYF. CDR3 nucleotide sequence: TGCAGCGTCGGGACTAGAAGAGAGACCCAGTACTTC.

CDR3 coding DNA: TGCAGTGCTAGAGATTCCTGGGAGGACGGGGCCCCCTACGAGCAGTACTTC. This codes for CSARDSWEDGAPYEQYF. J is TRBJ2-7 and V is TRBV20-1; possible D gene TRBD2, 6 bases. The germline gives CDR1 DFQATT, CDR2 SNEGSKA (reference sequence). The length of the CDR3 is 17 residues. Trimming took 0 bases from V and 2 from J, leaving 20 bases between them.

The J gene is TRBJ2-7, the V gene TRBV19, with D possibly matching TRBD1 (5 bases). There are 13 residues in the CDR3. Germline V gene sequence: CDR1 LNHDA, CDR2 SQIVND (reference sequence). The V end lost 4 bases, the J end lost 3 bases, and 10 bases lay between the germline ends. CDR3 loop: CASSRGPYYEQYF. CDR3 DNA sequence: TGTGCCAGTAGTAGGGGCCCATACTACGAGCAGTACTTC. The full variable domain, in which reference TRBV19 and TRBJ2-7 provide the parts outside the CDR3, is DGGITQSPKYLFRKEGQNVTLSCEQNLNHDAMYWYRQDPGQGLRLIYYSQIVNDFQKGDIAEGYSVSREKKESFPLTVTSAQKNPTAFYLCASSRGPYYEQYFGPGTRLTVT.

This clonotype came up a few times. The V call is TRBV6-2 or TRBV6-3, the J call TRBJ2-7, with 11 bases lining up with TRBD2. Per germline, CDR1 MNHEY and CDR2 SVGEGT. V lost 6 bases to trimming and J lost 6 bases; unmatched junction nucleotides: 10. The CDR3 extends over 15 amino acids. Here the CDR3 reads CASSLSRLAGREQYV. The CDR3 DNA is TGTGCCAGCAGCCTCTCGAGACTAGCGGGGCGCGAGCAGTACGTC.

Regarding this clonotype: One junction end disagrees with the germline gene, perhaps due to a read error. This chain uses TRBV7-7 with TRBJ2-5; maybe TRBD1 (5 bases). In germline, CDR1 is SSHAT, CDR2 FNYEAQ (reference sequence). This CDR3 has 14 residues. CDR3 nucleotide sequence: TGTGCTAGCAGCCCCAACACAGGTGCTGAGACCCAGTACTTC. Its protein is CASSPNTGAETQYF.

This clonotype turned up a few times. This chain links TRBV5-1 with TRBJ2-3; D is unresolved. Germline V gene data show CDR1 as SGHRS and CDR2 as YFSETQ. With 4 bases removed from V and 0 bases from J, the gap between germline ends came to 12 bases. The CDR3 extends over 15 amino acids. The CDR3 DNA is TGCGCCAGCAGCCGTAACACCCCAAGCACAGATACGCAGTATTTT. Translating it yields CASSRNTPSTDTQYF.

The chain employs TRBV4-1 and TRBJ1-1, with D perhaps matching TRBD1 (5 bases). The V end was cut by 6 bases, the J end by 7 bases, with 15 bases between. Germline-derived CDR1 and CDR2 are MGHRA and YSYEKL. This CDR3 is 13 amino acids long. Here the CDR3 DNA reads TGCGCCAGCAGTCGGGGGGGGTTGGGTGAAGCTTTCTTT. It encodes CASSRGGLGEAFF.

The chain employs TRBV6-2 or TRBV6-3 and TRBJ2-5, with D perhaps assigned TRBD1 or TRBD2 (5 bases each). Germline V gene sequence: CDR1 MNHEY, CDR2 SVGEGT. The CDR3 consists of 17 residues. V was cut by 4 bases and J by 2 bases, with 20 bases left in between. In DNA, the CDR3 is TGTGCCAGCAGTTTCGACAAGGGGACCAGTATACAAGAGACCCAGTACTTC. It translates to CASSFDKGTSIQETQYF.

About this clonotype itself: Since no conserved phenylalanine or tryptophan closes the CDR3, a read error is the likely cause. The chain carries TRBV5-1 and TRBJ2-3; 12 bases match TRBD2. With V trimmed by 3 bases and J by 5 bases, 10 bases remained unmatched. The CDR3 runs to 17 residues. Germline CDR1 SGHRS, CDR2 YFSETQ. CDR3 sequence reads: CASSYPTSGGIEDTQYS. The CDR3 coding sequence is TGCGCCAGCAGCTATCCGACTAGCGGGGGCATTGAAGATACGCAGTATTCT.

The CDR3: CAIKRDSLYNEQFF. The DNA of the CDR3 is TGTGCCATCAAGAGGGACAGCCTCTACAATGAGCAGTTCTTC. The V call is TRBV10-3, the J call TRBJ2-1, with TRBD1 matching over 7 bases. Germline trimming cut 7 bases from V and 3 bases from J; bases unmatched to any gene: 6. Germline V gives CDR1 ENHRY, CDR2 SYGVKD. The CDR3 covers 14 residues.

The chain links TRBV9 to TRBJ2-3; 13 bases map to TRBD2. The length of the CDR3 is 18 residues. Losses at the gene ends were 3 bases for V and 1 base for J; bases not matched to a gene: 8. Germline lookup yields CDR1 SGDLS and CDR2 YYNGEE. This chain's CDR3 is CASSGTSGGVYGTDTQYF. The DNA of the CDR3 is TGTGCCAGCAGCGGTACTAGCGGGGGGGTTTACGGCACAGATACGCAGTATTTT.

Concerning this clonotype: A read error may account for a junction end that differs from germline. This sequence joins TRBV9 and TRBJ2-3; perhaps TRBD2 as D (5 bases). The germline V gene encodes CDR1 SGDLS and CDR2 YYNGEE. The CDR3 extends over 15 amino acids. In nucleotides, the CDR3 is TGTACCAGCAGCGGTAGCGCCGTATTCACAGATACGCAGTATTTT. Amino acid sequence: CTSSGSAVFTDTQYF. Full variable domain (remainder filled in from reference TRBV9 and TRBJ2-3): DSGVTQTPKHLITATGQRVTLRCSPRSGDLSVYWYQQSLDQGLQFLIQYYNGEERAKGNILERFSAQQFPDLHSELNLSSLELGDSALYFCTSSGSAVFTDTQYFGPGTRLTVL.

This clonotype turned up a few times. The rearrangement links TRBV12-3 or TRBV12-4 to TRBJ2-1; a possible D gene is TRBD2 (6 bases). The CDR3 length is 15 residues. The V end lost 7 bases, the J end lost 5 bases, and 18 bases lay between the germline ends. CDR3 sequence reads: CASKFPSGHNNEQFF. CDR3 nucleotide sequence: TGTGCCAGCAAATTCCCGAGCGGGCACAACAATGAGCAGTTCTTC.

In this sample, this clonotype turned up a few times. The chain is built from TRBV5-1 and TRBJ2-7; 8 bases agree with TRBD1. CDR1 is SGHRS and CDR2 is YFSETQ in the germline V gene. There are 14 residues in the CDR3. The ends lost 1 base at V and 3 bases at J; junction bases unmatched: 3. CDR3 amino acids: CASSLSGGYYEQYV. The CDR3 nucleotides read TGCGCCAGCAGCTTGTCAGGGGGCTACTACGAGCAGTACGTC.

The chain joins TRBV29-1 to TRBJ2-5, with no clear D. Germline CDR1 is SQVTM and CDR2 is ANQGSEA. The CDR3 totals 13 residues. V lost 2 bases, J lost 2 bases, and 9 bases lay in between. CDR3 loop: CSVEQDRQETQYF. The CDR3 nucleotides are TGCAGCGTTGAACAGGATAGACAAGAGACCCAGTACTTC.

This clonotype was counted only a few times. The chain carries TRBV12-3 or TRBV12-4 and TRBJ1-3; D gene uncertain. The CDR3 totals 13 residues. The V and J ends lost 10 bases and 0 bases respectively, with 10 bases between them. The CDR3 sequence: CATGQFSGNTIYF. The CDR3 DNA reads as TGTGCCACTGGGCAGTTCTCTGGAAACACCATATATTTT.

This clonotype was picked up a small number of times. This rearrangement joins TRBV7-2 to TRBJ1-2; a possible D gene is TRBD1 (5 bases). V was clipped by 0 bases and J by 5 bases, with 7 bases between them. Germline loops: CDR1 SGHTA, CDR2 FQGNSA. The CDR3 runs to 13 residues. CDR3 DNA sequence: TGTGCCAGCAGCTTAGCTACAGGATATGGCTACACCTTC. Protein: CASSLATGYGYTF.

J is TRBJ2-1 and V is TRBV4-3, with D maybe TRBD2 (5 bases). The germline V gene encodes CDR1 LGHNA and CDR2 YSLEER. The CDR3 totals 16 residues. The V gene lost 0 bases and the J gene lost 5 bases, with 14 bases spanning the gap. As DNA, the CDR3 is TGCGCCAGCAGCCAAGATCGGGGTCCGCCCGACAATGAGCAGTTCTTC. Translating gives CASSQDRGPPDNEQFF.

There are a few counts of this clonotype. The rearrangement joins TRBV6-2 or TRBV6-3 to TRBJ2-5; 7 bases map to TRBD1. The CDR3 totals 16 residues. With 4 bases clipped from V and 7 bases from J, the junction kept 15 bases outside the gene matches. The germline V gene has CDR1 MNHEY and CDR2 SVGEGT. CDR3 in amino acids: CASSLRMTGKEGTQYF. In DNA, the CDR3 is TGTGCCAGCAGTTTACGGATGACAGGGAAAGAAGGGACCCAGTACTTC.